This T cell receptor beta chain comes out of a study of blood T cell repertoires in COVID-19. On the study more broadly: The United States, Italy and Spain provided the acute and convalescent COVID-19 samples.

Authors' processing steps: Nucleated cell number was recorded as an estimate derived from reference gene primer amplification. This table comes from immunoSEQ multiplex PCR, and its TCRdb copy is limited to in-frame clones, with some not included. The V and J calls and clone size are taken from that table; D and trimming were inferred from the DNA. The sample consists of roughly 400,000 clones, around nine tenths of them appearing once. The CDR3 totals 16 residues. Germline CDR1 is LGHNA and CDR2 is YSLEER. The ends were cut back, 1 base at V and 5 bases at J, with 17 bases in the middle. Within 2 weeks before study entry, exposed participants met a COVID-19 case.

This TCR came from a woman aged 18-29 years who had been exposed to COVID-19. V and J are TRBV4-3 and TRBJ2-5; the D gene is possibly TRBD1 (5 bases). The sample consisted of PBMCs or T cells enriched from blood (not recorded which). Here the CDR3 reads CASSQGDSFAEETQYF. The CDR3 DNA sequence: TGCGCCAGCAGCCAAGGAGACAGTTTTGCAGAGGAGACCCAGTACTTC.